This TCR beta chain was documented in a study of cytomegalovirus exposure and HLA in healthy donors. The CDR3 is 13 amino acids. With 4 bases removed from V and 4 bases from J, the gap between germline ends came to 13 bases. Germline CDR1 and CDR2: SQVTM and ANQGSEA. PCR used 60 Vbeta primers and 13 Jbeta primers. Libraries were prepared by immunoSEQ multiplex PCR; TCRdb keeps only in-frame clonotypes and omits some of them. The sample holds roughly 110,000 clones, approximately 69% seen once. This clonotype was obtained from a woman aged 40 to 55 in good health and CMV-seropositive. The rearrangement links TRBV29-1 to TRBJ1-2; D is possibly TRBD1 (6 bases). The sequencing sample was made of PBMCs. The CDR3 DNA follows: TGCAGCGTTGCACAGGGTTTTAGCTATGGCTACACCTTC. It yields the protein CSVAQGFSYGYTF.